Here is one T cell receptor beta chain with its context. Using immunoSEQ multiplex PCR, the repertoire was profiled, and TCRdb retains in-frame clones only, with some absent. The top ten clones hold more than 8% of a sample with 25,000 to 35,000 clones, approximately 91% of them seen once. From germline, CDR1 is SGHRS and CDR2 YFSETQ. The CDR3 sequence is 16 residues long. V was clipped by 7 bases and J by 2 bases; unmatched bases: 12. The data were taken from a study of blood T cell repertoires in COVID-19. Sequencing was performed on peripheral blood. V usage is TRBV5-1 and J usage is TRBJ2-3; the match to TRBD1 covers 8 bases. The sequence was collected from a human donor with active COVID-19. The donor label of this sample is uncertain. The CDR3 loop is CASSNPGQAPTDTQYF. The CDR3 bases are TGCGCCAGCTCAAATCCGGGACAGGCTCCCACAGATACGCAGTATTTT.